The T cell receptor beta chain described here comes from a study of identical twins listed by TCRdb under 2016. Regarding the study in general: To test whether fetal clonotypes persist, the study used deep sequencing on TCR alpha and beta repertoires from monozygotic twins, unrelated adults of various ages, and cord blood. To rule out contamination, the twin experiments were replicated at different times with different library preparation protocols. Results the study describes overall, beyond this receptor: Excess twin sharing in beta out-of-frame sequences was weaker because fewer shared sequences lowered the signal-to-noise ratio. Compared with coincidental sharing between unrelated individuals, an excess of low generation-probability sequences was observed among out-of-frame TCR alpha sequences shared between twins. Fewer insertions were carried by abundant cord blood beta clonotypes; a weaker similar trend was observed in young adult naive repertoires, while no such trend was observed in memory repertoires. In monozygotic twins, out-of-frame TCR alpha sharing was systematically underestimated by recombination models, although the models agreed with sharing between unrelated individuals. Because the same donors could not be followed over many years, the conclusions relied on cross-sectional statistical analysis. Invariant T cells such as MAIT and iNKT could partly confound zero-insertion analyses, though diverse VJ usage argued against this for most clonotypes.

Libraries were made using 5' RACE. These reads were obtained on an Illumina HiSeq 2000. A universal primer binding site was introduced by template switching, and a unique molecular identifier was present in the final cDNA, enabling accurate counting of TCR cDNA molecules. Specific primers in the conserved constant-segment region were used to synthesize first-strand cDNA for the TCR alpha and beta chains. To control for contamination, each cDNA library was double barcoded with a SMART-Mk sample barcode plus Illumina barcodes. TruSeq adapter sequences, together with Illumina sample barcodes, were added in two successive PCR steps. TCR alpha and beta cDNA libraries were sequenced on the Illumina HiSeq platform with custom primers. The authors processed their data as follows. Unique molecular identifiers were extracted from raw reads with MiGEC, and CDR3 positions were determined with MiXCR. For each individual, recombination models were inferred using an EM algorithm with the repgenHMM and IGoR tools. The analysis of shared clonotypes was done with the tcR package in R, with sharing normalized by the product of cloneset sizes. Out-of-frame nonproductive sequences were analyzed to study raw recombination free of thymic and clonal selection effects. TCRdb took the public reads, trimmed them with fastp at Q25, ran MiXCR for clone calling and kept in-frame beta chains. CDR3 protein sequences are deduplicated, and each keeps its most common genes and DNA. The V and J calls follow TCRdb's processing rather than the paper's. The sample table holds 1.5 million to 2 million distinct CDR3 sequences, of which about 31% were seen once. The top ten clones comprise roughly 0.3% of the sample.

The germline V gene gives CDR1 as SGDLS and CDR2 as YYNGEE. The trim is 0 bases for V and 0 bases for J, with a gap of 9 bases between the germline ends. The CDR3 numbers 15 residues from cysteine through phenylalanine. CDR3 DNA is the only sequence kept; it has 45 bases, read in frame from the first base. Every donor in the study was a healthy Caucasian. To note about this clonotype: Its specific antigen is unknown. No per-base quality is available; no much larger clone lies one base away.

Input material: cord blood. The receptor chain draws on TRBV9 and TRBJ1-2, with the D gene call left open. The sequence derives from a newborn girl in good health. The sequenced DNA: TGTGCCAGCAGCGTAGCTTGGGCAGCTAACTATGGCTACACCTTC. This translates into CASSVAWAANYGYTF.